The 26 T cell receptor beta chains given below trace back to one sample, sequenced in a study of OX40 agonist ivuxolimab in advanced cancers. Clones were read by immunoSEQ multiplex PCR, and TCRdb kept only the in-frame ones, dropping some. The sample carries 13,000 or so clones, around two thirds recorded once. Specimen: CD4+ or CD8+ T cells sorted from blood, collected in a trial of the OX40 agonist ivuxolimab. Receptors were obtained from an adult with an advanced solid tumor such as melanoma, head and neck, liver or kidney cancer.

The rearrangement joins TRBV7-3 to TRBJ2-2, with 9 bases matching TRBD1. V shed 4 bases, J shed 4 bases, and the junction held 10 bases outside the gene matches. Germline V CDR1 and CDR2: SGHTA, FQGTGA. This CDR3 has 17 amino acids. CDR3 coding DNA: TGTGCCAGCAGCTACACAACCGGGACAGGGATCACCGGGGAGCTGTTTTTT. Its translation: CASSYTTGTGITGELFF.

This chain joins TRBV4-1 and TRBJ2-3; TRBD2 agrees at 8 bases. Trimming removed 2 bases from V and 5 bases from J; junction bases left unmatched: 12. From germline, CDR1 is MGHRA and CDR2 YSYEKL. The CDR3 is made up of 17 amino acids. The CDR3 protein is CASSQSGTSGPGDTQYF. CDR3 sequence (DNA): TGCGCCAGCAGCCAAAGTGGAACTAGCGGCCCCGGAGATACGCAGTATTTT.

This clone is termed medium-sized. The sample has other DNA sequences that encode this CDR3 too. V gene TRBV28 combines with J gene TRBJ2-2; the match to TRBD1 covers 11 bases. With V trimmed by 5 bases and J by 5 bases, 7 bases remained unmatched. This CDR3 spans 16 amino acids. From germline, CDR1 is MDHEN and CDR2 SYDVKM. The DNA for the CDR3 is TGTGCCAGCAGTCCCAACCGGGACAGGGGGACCGGGGAGCTGTTTTTT. As protein: CASSPNRDRGTGELFF.

The chain uses TRBV29-1 and TRBJ2-1; 11 nucleotides line up with TRBD2. Germline lookup yields CDR1 SQVTM and CDR2 ANQGSEA. The V gene end was trimmed by 7 bases and the J gene end by 1 base; junction bases not matched to a gene: 9. This CDR3 comprises 16 residues. The CDR3 loop reads CSGHPTSGESYNEQFF. The CDR3 coding sequence is TGCAGCGGCCACCCGACTAGCGGGGAATCCTACAATGAGCAGTTCTTC.

This clone was seen only a few times. Other DNA sequences from this sample encode an identical CDR3 as well. The chain carries TRBV7-7 and TRBJ2-5; tentatively, D is TRBD1 or TRBD2 (7 bases each). CDR1 and CDR2 (germline): SSHAT, FNYEAQ (reference sequence). The CDR3 has 14 residues. Deletions cut 7 bases from V and 1 base from J, with 13 bases between. For the CDR3, the DNA is TGTGCCAGCACCCCAGGGGGGGTCCAAGAGACCCAGTACTTC. It is translated as CASTPGGVQETQYF. Complete variable domain (other parts from reference TRBV7-7 and TRBJ2-5): GAGVSQSPRYKVTKRGQDVTLRCDPISSHATLYWYQQALGQGPEFLTYFNYEAQPDKSGLPSDRFSAERPEGSISTLTIQRTEQRDSAMYRCASTPGGVQETQYFGPGTRLLVL.

This clone is medium-sized. The chain joins TRBV2 to TRBJ1-2; 8 nucleotides match TRBD1. Germline V gives CDR1 SNHLY, CDR2 FYNNEI. With V trimmed by 5 bases and J by 5 bases, 4 bases remained unmatched. This CDR3 has 13 residues. Here the CDR3 DNA reads TGTGCCAGCAGTAGGGACAGGACGTATGGCTACACCTTC. Translation: CASSRDRTYGYTF.

The chain is built from TRBV9 and TRBJ1-6; TRBD1 matches at 7 bases. Germline loops: CDR1 SGDLS, CDR2 YYNGEE. Trimming took 6 bases from V and 9 from J; bases not matched to a gene: 9. The CDR3 runs to 14 residues. CDR3: CASTPDRTFSPLHF. The CDR3 DNA sequence: TGTGCCAGCACCCCGGACAGGACCTTTTCACCCCTCCACTTT.

This clone was seen just once. The chain employs TRBV27 and TRBJ2-1; a possible D gene is TRBD1 (6 bases). The V end lost 0 bases, the J end lost 2 bases, and 8 bases lay between the germline ends. The germline gives CDR1 MNHEY, CDR2 SMNVEV (reference sequence). CDR3 size: 15 residues. CDR3: CASSLSTGTYNEQFF. CDR3 nucleotide sequence: TGTGCCAGCAGTTTATCGACAGGAACCTACAATGAGCAGTTCTTC.

Many counts were recorded for this clone. This rearrangement joins TRBV19 to TRBJ2-2; maybe TRBD1 (6 bases). The V gene lost 8 bases and the J gene lost 5 bases, with 15 bases spanning the gap. Germline loops: CDR1 LNHDA, CDR2 SQIVND (reference sequence). The CDR3 consists of 14 residues. CDR3: CASEQGSRTGELFF. The DNA of the CDR3 is TGTGCCAGTGAACAGGGAAGTAGGACCGGGGAGCTGTTTTTT.

This rearrangement joins TRBV29-1 to TRBJ1-4; TRBD1 matches 10 bases. With 4 bases clipped from V and 4 bases from J, the junction kept 6 bases outside the gene matches. CDR1 is SQVTM and CDR2 is ANQGSEA in the germline V gene. The CDR3 runs 15 residues. The CDR3: CSVGDRGRNNEKLFF. The CDR3 nucleotides are TGCAGCGTTGGGGACAGGGGAAGGAATAATGAAAAACTGTTTTTT.

J is TRBJ2-1 and V is TRBV15; tentative D call: TRBD2 (6 bases). V gave up 1 base and J gave up 4 bases, with 11 bases separating them. The germline gives CDR1 LNHNV, CDR2 YYDKDF (reference sequence). This CDR3 has 15 residues. The CDR3 protein is CATSRGLDKYNEQFF. Here the CDR3 DNA reads TGTGCCACCAGCAGAGGACTAGACAAGTACAATGAGCAGTTCTTC.

V gene TRBV19 combines with J gene TRBJ1-5; TRBD1 matches 8 bases. Germline V gives CDR1 LNHDA, CDR2 SQIVND (reference sequence). The CDR3 is 15 amino acids. V gave up 3 bases and J gave up 7 bases; unmatched junction bases: 8. CDR3 loop: CASSIGQGMGQPQHF. CDR3 bases: TGTGCCAGTAGTATCGGACAGGGAATGGGACAGCCCCAGCATTTT. The variable domain in full, with the rest retrieved from reference TRBV19 and TRBJ1-5, is DGGITQSPKYLFRKEGQNVTLSCEQNLNHDAMYWYRQDPGQGLRLIYYSQIVNDFQKGDIAEGYSVSREKKESFPLTVTSAQKNPTAFYLCASSIGQGMGQPQHFGDGTRLSIL.

The V gene is TRBV9, the J gene TRBJ2-7; a weak D match, TRBD1 (6 bases). The ends were cut back, 2 bases at V and 4 bases at J, with 16 bases in the middle. Germline lookup yields CDR1 SGDLS and CDR2 YYNGEE. The CDR3 runs 15 residues. CDR3 sequence reads: CASSVAQGKGYEQYF. The DNA for the CDR3 is TGTGCCAGCAGCGTGGCACAGGGAAAGGGGTACGAGCAGTACTTC.

The chain joins TRBV27 to TRBJ2-7; D unresolved. CDR1 and CDR2 (germline): MNHEY, SMNVEV (reference sequence). V shed 4 bases and J shed 6 bases, with 7 bases lying between them. This CDR3 is 11 amino acids long. The CDR3 coding sequence is TGTGCCAGCAGTTCCCTCCTCGAGCAGTACTTC. It encodes CASSSLLEQYF.

This clone was counted between two and nine times. This rearrangement joins TRBV2 to TRBJ1-2; the D is unclear. Germline CDR1 SNHLY, CDR2 FYNNEI. V dropped 2 bases and J dropped 3 bases, with 19 bases sitting between them. The CDR3 is 17 amino acids. The CDR3 DNA reads TGTGCCAGCAGTGAAATGCCCCTCGAATCGGGTTACTATGGCTACACCTTC. Translated: CASSEMPLESGYYGYTF. The full variable domain, with the rest looked up from reference TRBV2 and TRBJ1-2, is EPEVTQTPSHQVTQMGQEVILRCVPISNHLYFYWYRQILGQKVEFLVSFYNNEISEKSEIFDDQFSVERPDGSNFTLKIRSTKLEDSAMYFCASSEMPLESGYYGYTFGSGTRLTVV.

The chain combines TRBV2 with TRBJ1-5; D perhaps matches TRBD1 (5 bases). CDR3 length: 14 residues. Between the trimmed V and J ends, which lost 6 bases and 9 bases, there was a span of 18 bases. The germline CDR1 and CDR2 sequences are SNHLY and FYNNEI. The chain's CDR3 is CASRSSGTHSPQHF. The CDR3 DNA is TGTGCCAGCAGGAGTTCCGGGACCCACTCGCCCCAGCATTTT.

This chain links TRBV5-6 with TRBJ1-2; 7 positions match TRBD1. V was pared by 2 bases and J by 3 bases, with 10 bases of the junction left unmatched. The germline V gene has CDR1 SGHDT and CDR2 YYEEEE. The CDR3 length is 16 residues. The CDR3 DNA is TGTGCCAGCAGCTTTATGACAGGGTATAGCGACTATGGCTACACCTTC. Residues: CASSFMTGYSDYGYTF.

This chain uses TRBV5-4 with TRBJ2-3; 10 bases line up with TRBD2. CDR1 and CDR2 (germline): SGHNT, YYREEE (reference sequence). Trimming at V came to 2 bases and at J to 2 bases, leaving 2 bases not matched to a gene. This CDR3 spans 15 amino acids. CDR3 coding DNA: TGTGCCAGCAGCTTTAGCGGGGGGCTCACAGATACGCAGTATTTT. Translating gives CASSFSGGLTDTQYF.

The chain carries TRBV7-2 and TRBJ2-7; no clear D gene. The germline V gene encodes CDR1 SGHTA and CDR2 FQGNSA. The length of the CDR3 is 13 residues. V lost 3 bases and J lost 2, with 8 bases in between. CDR3 DNA: TGTGCCAGCAGCTTGGTGGGGACCTACGAGCAGTACTTC. Translated: CASSLVGTYEQYF. The full variable domain, rest sourced from reference TRBV7-2 and TRBJ2-7, is GAGVSQSPSNKVTEKGKDVELRCDPISGHTALYWYRQSLGQGLEFLIYFQGNSAPDKSGLPSDRFSAERTGGSVSTLTIQRTQQEDSAVYLCASSLVGTYEQYFGPGTRLTVT.

The rearrangement joins TRBV5-1 to TRBJ2-3; TRBD2 matches at 8 bases. CDR1 and CDR2 (germline): SGHRS, YFSETQ. With 2 bases clipped from V and 5 bases from J, the junction kept 7 bases outside the gene matches. The CDR3 consists of 15 residues. For the CDR3, the DNA is TGCGCCAGCAGCTTCGCGGGGGGAAGTGTAGATACGCAGTATTTT. It yields the protein CASSFAGGSVDTQYF.

Here the CDR3 reads CASSLEPGQNLFNYGYTF. Written as DNA, the CDR3 is TGTGCCAGCAGCTTAGAGCCGGGACAGAATTTATTTAACTATGGCTACACCTTC. This chain connects TRBV7-6 to TRBJ1-2, with 7 bases matching TRBD1. The CDR3 spans 18 residues. In germline, CDR1 is SGHVS, CDR2 FNYEAQ. The V segment lost 1 base and the J segment 1 base; nucleotides outside the gene matches: 12.

The chain joins TRBV6-5 to TRBJ1-2, with 7 bases matching TRBD1. Germline V gene lookup returns CDR1 MNHEY and CDR2 SVGAGI. The junction had 9 bases not matched to a gene; V was cut back by 6 bases and J by 2 bases. There are 15 residues in the CDR3. This CDR3 is CASSNRDSRNYGYTF. In DNA form, the CDR3 reads TGTGCCAGCAGCAACCGGGACAGCCGCAACTATGGCTACACCTTC.

This clone occurred a few times. The chain recombines TRBV27 with TRBJ2-7; 8 positions match TRBD1. CDR1 MNHEY and CDR2 SMNVEV come from the germline V gene (reference sequence). The CDR3 has 14 residues. Trimming cost V 5 bases and J 3 bases; bases outside gene matches: 6. CDR3 bases: TGTGCCAGCAGTACCGCAGGGGGCGGCTACGAGCAGTACTTC. Its protein product is CASSTAGGGYEQYF.

Regarding this clone: Being one base from a much bigger clone, this may be a read error. The sample contains more than one DNA sequence encoding this CDR3. This sequence joins TRBV4-2 and TRBJ2-7; tentative D call: TRBD1 (6 bases). The germline V gene encodes CDR1 LGHNA and CDR2 YNFKEQ. V was pared by 3 bases and J by 4 bases, with 19 bases between. The CDR3 loop spans 16 amino acids. CDR3 coding DNA: TGTGCCAGCAGCCAGGCTTGGGGGCTAGATTGGTACGAGCAGTACTTC. Its translation is CASSQAWGLDWYEQYF.

The rearrangement joins TRBV29-1 to TRBJ2-7; tentatively, D is TRBD1 (6 bases). Between the trimmed V and J ends, which lost 3 bases and 2 bases, there was a span of 17 bases. Per the germline V gene, CDR1 is SQVTM and CDR2 is ANQGSEA. CDR3 length: 15 residues. DNA for the CDR3: TGCAGCGTTGACGTCGGGCAGGGGTACCCCTACGAGCAGTACTTC. Its translation is CSVDVGQGYPYEQYF.

V and J are TRBV7-9 and TRBJ1-1; TRBD1 is a possible D gene (6 bases). This CDR3 has 14 amino acids. Germline loops: CDR1 SEHNR, CDR2 FQNEAQ (reference sequence). Trimming stripped 5 bases from V and 0 bases from J, with 10 bases between. The CDR3 loop is CASSAGQMNTEAFF. Here the CDR3 DNA reads TGTGCCAGCAGCGCGGGACAAATGAACACTGAAGCTTTCTTT.